The source of this T cell receptor (beta chain) is a study of monozygotic twins with inflammatory bowel disease. Reprocessing the 5' RACE reads, TCRdb reports a single entry for every CDR3 protein and omits DNA. The table lists approximately 420,000 distinct CDR3 sequences. Study-level points and caveats: Diversity of TCRbeta measured by inverse Simpson was lower in IBD patients than in healthy co-twins.

The V gene's germline CDR1 is SQVTM and CDR2 ANQGSEA. The CDR3 is 13 amino acids. Comments on this clonotype: Antigen specificity is unknown.

Input material: blood. This receptor was obtained from a human donor with ulcerative colitis or Crohn's disease, or a healthy co-twin of an affected twin (not recorded which). V and J are TRBV29-1 and TRBJ2-7; with no DNA, the TCRdb D assignment of TRBD1 cannot be verified. The CDR3 reads CSVETDDSYEQYF.